This entry is about one TCR beta chain. As yet, its antigen is unknown. Donors underwent one heparinised blood draw, about 110 mL on average. Populations isolated by sorting all had purity greater than 95%. This sample was taken from a study of beta chain features in type 1 diabetes. Study information: On cell yields, gender and age, patients and healthy donors were similar.

Expressed TCRB transcripts were sequenced because the entire RNA isolate underwent reverse transcription. Here immunoSEQ multiplex PCR was the method, and the copy in TCRdb shows in-frame clones only, minus some. Of more than 550,000 clones listed, over 12% are singletons. Study results and caveats: A moderate, significant TCRB CDR3 shortening appeared in type 1 diabetes across four CD4+ subsets. When VDJ junctions were examined, type 1 diabetes patients showed fewer insertions and more deletions.

Germline values: CDR1 LGHNA, CDR2 YNFKEQ. The V and J ends lost 6 bases and 2 bases, in that order; junction bases with no gene match: 4. CDR3 length: 14 residues. Sequencing input: naive CD4+ T cells from blood. This clonotype was obtained from a man between 18 and 29 years old with type 1 diabetes. The rearrangement uses TRBV4-2 and TRBJ2-7; TRBD1 matches at 10 bases. For the CDR3, the DNA is TGTGCCAGCAGACTCGGACAGGGGGCCTACGAGCAGTACTTC. Translated: CASRLGQGAYEQYF.